This is a list of T cell receptor beta chains from one sample in a study of blood T cells in healthy people across ages. TCRdb called the 5' RACE reads again in MiXCR, with one record for every CDR3 protein. Here the sample spans roughly 800,000 distinct CDR3 sequences, roughly 50% being singletons. The sequenced material came from blood. The receptors come from a man younger than 45 in good health. Each CDR3 is given without its conserved first and last residue.

CDR3,V
ASSGGTSGSPTDTQY,TRBV5-1
ASSPQEPYEQY,TRBV27
ASSQDWHSGANVLT,TRBV3-1
ASSSGLPSYNEQF,TRBV7-3
ASRNSRGARGYEQY,TRBV6-6
ASSLGTTEAF,TRBV7-6
ASSLPNNEQF,TRBV27
SAKTSRVPYEQY,TRBV20-1
ASSQDYDPNTEAF,TRBV4-3
ASSAGTAFSYEQY,TRBV9
ASSGGGGVAGYT,TRBV25-1
SARDRISTEAF,TRBV20-1
SVSSGLGTQY,TRBV20-1
AISEGTYTEAF,TRBV10-3
AWTISKETQY,TRBV30
ATSPDRLNYGYT,TRBV15
ASTGEGGNQPQH,TRBV12-3/TRBV12-4
SARPGGTVNTEAF,TRBV20-1
SARAGPPNEQY,TRBV20-1
ASSLRLAGGPIYNEQF,TRBV5-6
ASSPSGTGPYEQY,TRBV4-2
ASNPTGQNTEAF,TRBV5-1
SASIGSSQETQY,TRBV20-1
ASSQGHSGGTEAF,TRBV4-2
ASSIFLEGYT,TRBV2
ASSLAGQAEDVLT,TRBV5-1
AISVALPDTQY,TRBV10-3
ASSLDSGRGYEQY,TRBV7-9
ASSPSGYTGELF,TRBV2
ASSSFGLVRETQY,TRBV28
ASSYLRGSFDEQY,TRBV6-5
ASTPGSGSTDTQY,TRBV5-1
ATSRDFAGLASYEQY,TRBV15
ASSFGLAGDPSTDTQY,TRBV27
ASSPGTGGSEQF,TRBV4-3
ASSLGLRAGYT,TRBV7-2
ASRVVVSSSYNEQF,TRBV5-1
SGGQLNNEQF,TRBV29-1
ASSSVGPGGTQY,TRBV6-6
ASSPLTGDNEQY,TRBV7-2
ASSLEAGRTEAF,TRBV5-1
ASSVRGDHEQY,TRBV5-1
SATTPWTSGGANSDTQY,TRBV20-1
ASSLADVNQETQY,TRBV4-2
ASTSGTRRPNEQF,TRBV6-6
ASSILQGAGGDQPQH,TRBV19
ASSSSLYTQY,TRBV7-2
ACSQEGGGQETQY,TRBV3-1
AGSLFDSGANVLT,TRBV11-2
ATSNSARGRSTDTQY,TRBV15
SARDNWQGSPDEQY,TRBV20-1
SVGGGEWADTQY,TRBV29-1
SARDLRDEDEKLF,TRBV20-1
ASSLANYEQY,TRBV12-3/TRBV12-4
ASTSGVGYYEQY,TRBV7-2
SASNSSPGTGIGNTIY,TRBV20-1
ASSPRTNTYEETQY,TRBV7-9